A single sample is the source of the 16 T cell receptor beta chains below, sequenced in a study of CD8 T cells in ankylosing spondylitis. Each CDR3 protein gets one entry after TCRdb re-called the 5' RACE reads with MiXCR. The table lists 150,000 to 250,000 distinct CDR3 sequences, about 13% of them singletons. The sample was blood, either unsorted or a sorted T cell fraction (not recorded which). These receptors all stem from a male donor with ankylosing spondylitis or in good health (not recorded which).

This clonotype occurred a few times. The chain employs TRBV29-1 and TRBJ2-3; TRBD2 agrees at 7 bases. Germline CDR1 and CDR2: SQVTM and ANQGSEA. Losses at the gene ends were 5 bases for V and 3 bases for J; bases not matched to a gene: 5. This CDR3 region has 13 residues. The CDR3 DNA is TGCAGCGTTCCGGGGGGTTTGACAGATACGCAGTATTTT. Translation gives CSVPGGLTDTQYF.

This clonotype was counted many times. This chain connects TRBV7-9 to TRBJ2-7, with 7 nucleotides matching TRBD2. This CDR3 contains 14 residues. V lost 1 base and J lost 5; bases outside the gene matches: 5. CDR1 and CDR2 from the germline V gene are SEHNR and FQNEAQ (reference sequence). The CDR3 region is CASSLGGGANEQYF. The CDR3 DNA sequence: TGTGCCAGCAGCTTAGGCGGGGGTGCGAACGAGCAGTACTTC.

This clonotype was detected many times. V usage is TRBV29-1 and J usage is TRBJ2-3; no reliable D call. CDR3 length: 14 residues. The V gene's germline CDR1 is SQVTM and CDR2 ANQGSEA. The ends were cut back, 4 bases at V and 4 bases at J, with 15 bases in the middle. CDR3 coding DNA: TGCAGCGTTGGGAAGGGCCTTAGACCAGATACGCAGTATTTT. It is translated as CSVGKGLRPDTQYF.

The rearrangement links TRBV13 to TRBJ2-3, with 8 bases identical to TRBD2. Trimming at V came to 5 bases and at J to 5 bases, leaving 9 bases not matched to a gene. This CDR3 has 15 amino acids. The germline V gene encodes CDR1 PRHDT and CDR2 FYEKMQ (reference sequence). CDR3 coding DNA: TGTGCCAGCAGCCCTTTAGCGGGGAAGGGAGATACGCAGTATTTT. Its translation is CASSPLAGKGDTQYF.

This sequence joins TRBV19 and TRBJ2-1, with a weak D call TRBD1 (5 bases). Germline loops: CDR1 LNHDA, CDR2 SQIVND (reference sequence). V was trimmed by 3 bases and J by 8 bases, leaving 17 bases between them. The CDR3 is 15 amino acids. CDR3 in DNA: TGTGCCAGTAGTATTGGAACAGGTGTATTCTATGAGCAGTTCTTC. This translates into CASSIGTGVFYEQFF. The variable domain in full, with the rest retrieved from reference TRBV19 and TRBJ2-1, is DGGITQSPKYLFRKEGQNVTLSCEQNLNHDAMYWYRQDPGQGLRLIYYSQIVNDFQKGDIAEGYSVSREKKESFPLTVTSAQKNPTAFYLCASSIGTGVFYEQFFGPGTRLTVL.

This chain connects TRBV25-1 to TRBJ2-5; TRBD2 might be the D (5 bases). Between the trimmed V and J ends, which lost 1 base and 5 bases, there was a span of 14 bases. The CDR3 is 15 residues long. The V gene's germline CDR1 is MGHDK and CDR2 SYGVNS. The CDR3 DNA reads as TGTGCCAGCAGTGAATTTCGAGGGTACCGCGAGACCCAGTACTTC. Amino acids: CASSEFRGYRETQYF.

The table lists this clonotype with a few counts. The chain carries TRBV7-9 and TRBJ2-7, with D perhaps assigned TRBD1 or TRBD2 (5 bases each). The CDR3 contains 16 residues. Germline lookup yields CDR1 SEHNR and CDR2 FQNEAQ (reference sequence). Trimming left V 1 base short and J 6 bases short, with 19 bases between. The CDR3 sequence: CASSLVPTGWGPEQYF. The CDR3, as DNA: TGTGCCAGCAGCTTAGTTCCCACAGGATGGGGACCCGAGCAGTACTTC.

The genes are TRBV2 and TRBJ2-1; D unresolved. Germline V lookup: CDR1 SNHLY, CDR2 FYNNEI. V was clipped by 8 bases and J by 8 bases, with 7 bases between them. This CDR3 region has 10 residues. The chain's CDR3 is CASLMDEQFF. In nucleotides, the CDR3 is TGTGCCAGCCTTATGGATGAGCAGTTCTTC. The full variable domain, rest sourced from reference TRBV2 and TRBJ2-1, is EPEVTQTPSHQVTQMGQEVILRCVPISNHLYFYWYRQILGQKVEFLVSFYNNEISEKSEIFDDQFSVERPDGSNFTLKIRSTKLEDSAMYFCASLMDEQFFGPGTRLTVL.

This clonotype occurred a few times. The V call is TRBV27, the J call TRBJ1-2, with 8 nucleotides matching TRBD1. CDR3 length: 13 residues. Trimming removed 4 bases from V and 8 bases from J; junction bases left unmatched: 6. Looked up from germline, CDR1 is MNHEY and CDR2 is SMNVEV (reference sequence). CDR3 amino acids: CASSSGTGRGYTF. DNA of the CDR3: TGTGCCAGCAGTTCCGGGACAGGCCGGGGCTACACCTTC.

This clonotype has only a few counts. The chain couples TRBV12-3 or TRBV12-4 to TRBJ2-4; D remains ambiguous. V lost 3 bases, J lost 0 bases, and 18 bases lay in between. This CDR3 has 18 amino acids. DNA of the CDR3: TGTGCCAGCAGTTTTTCCGGTGTCGGTGATCTAGCCAAAAACATTCAGTACTTC. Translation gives CASSFSGVGDLAKNIQYF.

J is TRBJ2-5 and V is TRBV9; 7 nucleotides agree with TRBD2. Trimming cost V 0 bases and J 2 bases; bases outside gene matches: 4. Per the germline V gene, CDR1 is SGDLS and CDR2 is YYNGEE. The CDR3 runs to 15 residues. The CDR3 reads CASSVEGGGQETQYF. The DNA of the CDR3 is TGTGCCAGCAGCGTAGAAGGCGGGGGTCAAGAGACCCAGTACTTC.

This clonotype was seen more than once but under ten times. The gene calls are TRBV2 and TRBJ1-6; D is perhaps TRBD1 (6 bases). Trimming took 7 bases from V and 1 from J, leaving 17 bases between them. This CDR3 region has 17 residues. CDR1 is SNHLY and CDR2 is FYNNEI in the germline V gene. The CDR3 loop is CASIPHRQGSYNSPLHF. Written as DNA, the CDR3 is TGTGCCAGCATTCCCCATCGGCAGGGGTCCTATAATTCACCCCTCCACTTT. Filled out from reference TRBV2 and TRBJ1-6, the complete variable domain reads EPEVTQTPSHQVTQMGQEVILRCVPISNHLYFYWYRQILGQKVEFLVSFYNNEISEKSEIFDDQFSVERPDGSNFTLKIRSTKLEDSAMYFCASIPHRQGSYNSPLHFGNGTRLTVT.

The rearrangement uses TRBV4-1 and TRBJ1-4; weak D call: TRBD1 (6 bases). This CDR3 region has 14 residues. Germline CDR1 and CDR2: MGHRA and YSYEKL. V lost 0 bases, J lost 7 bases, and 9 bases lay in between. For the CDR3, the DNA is TGCGCCAGCAGCCAAGATGGACAGCGTGAAAAACTGTTTTTT. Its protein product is CASSQDGQREKLFF.

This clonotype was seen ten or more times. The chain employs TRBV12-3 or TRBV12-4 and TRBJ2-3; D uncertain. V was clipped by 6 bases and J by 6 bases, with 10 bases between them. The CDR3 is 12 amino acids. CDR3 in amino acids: CASSGGLDTQYF. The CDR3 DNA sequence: TGTGCCAGCAGCGGTGGGCTTGATACGCAGTATTTT.

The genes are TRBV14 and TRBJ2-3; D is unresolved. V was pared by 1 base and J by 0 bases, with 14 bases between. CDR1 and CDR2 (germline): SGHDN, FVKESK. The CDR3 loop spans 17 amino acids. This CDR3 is CASSQVSGSSSTDTQYF. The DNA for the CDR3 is TGTGCCAGCAGCCAAGTGTCGGGTAGCTCTAGCACAGATACGCAGTATTTT.

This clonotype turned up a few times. CDR3 region: CASSRPGHLFV. The CDR3, as DNA: TGTGCCAGCAGCCGACCGGGCCACCTATTCGTC. J is TRBJ2-7 and V is TRBV13; D not certain. Germline V gene data show CDR1 as PRHDT and CDR2 as FYEKMQ (reference sequence). The CDR3 loop spans 11 amino acids.